These 32 T cell receptor beta chains were sequenced from one sample in a study of T cells after yellow fever vaccination. Via MiXCR, TCRdb re-called the 5' RACE reads, giving one row per CDR3 protein. The sample holds hundreds of thousands of distinct CDR3 sequences, 8.1% seen once. This sample comprised PBMCs, obtained approximately 47 days after the first yellow fever vaccination. Receptors were obtained from a man aged 18 to 30 who received the YFV17D yellow fever vaccine.

This clonotype was seen a handful of times. The chain carries TRBV20-1 and TRBJ2-1, with 8 positions matching TRBD2. The CDR3 spans 12 residues. Trimming at V came to 3 bases and at J to 9 bases, leaving 4 bases not matched to a gene. Germline CDR1 and CDR2: DFQATT and SNEGSKA (reference sequence). CDR3 nucleotides: TGCAGTGCTAGTAGCGGGGACGGTGAGCAGTTCTTC. Residues: CSASSGDGEQFF.

The J gene is TRBJ2-1, the V gene TRBV7-2; no clear D. The V gene's germline CDR1 is SGHTA and CDR2 FQGNSA. Between the trimmed V and J ends, which lost 2 bases and 10 bases, there was a span of 9 bases. This CDR3 region has 12 residues. CDR3 amino acids: CASSLFRSEQFF. CDR3 in DNA: TGTGCCAGCAGCTTATTCCGAAGCGAGCAGTTCTTC.

This clonotype has only a few counts. This rearrangement joins TRBV11-2 to TRBJ1-1, with D tentatively TRBD1 (5 bases). Germline V gene sequence: CDR1 SGHAT, CDR2 FQNNGV. Trimming cost V 1 base and J 7 bases, with 7 bases left between them. The CDR3 sequence is 12 residues long. CDR3 amino acids: CASSLGDGEAFF. The CDR3 region has the DNA TGTGCCAGCAGCTTAGGGGACGGTGAAGCTTTCTTT.

This clonotype was counted between two and nine times. V is TRBV20-1 and J is TRBJ1-2; 8 bases align to TRBD1. This CDR3 spans 13 amino acids. V lost 6 bases, J lost 7 bases, and 10 bases stayed unmatched. The V gene's germline CDR1 is DFQATT and CDR2 SNEGSKA (reference sequence). CDR3 region: CSAPTPGGFGYTF. CDR3 nucleotides: TGCAGTGCCCCGACCCCAGGGGGCTTTGGCTACACCTTC.

This clonotype appeared many times. The chain couples TRBV18 to TRBJ1-2, with TRBD1 matching 12 bases. CDR3 size: 18 residues. The germline V gene has CDR1 KGHSH and CDR2 LQKENI. Germline trimming cut 0 bases from V and 6 bases from J; bases unmatched to any gene: 11. The CDR3 here is CASSPPSPGQGAPHGYTF. For the CDR3, the DNA is TGTGCCAGCTCACCACCGTCTCCGGGACAGGGGGCCCCCCATGGCTACACCTTC.

The chain combines TRBV7-3 with TRBJ2-1; 8 bases line up with TRBD2. The CDR3 has 15 residues. After removal of 7 bases from V and 4 bases from J, the junction contained 9 bases not matched to a gene. Germline loops: CDR1 SGHTA, CDR2 FQGTGA. The DNA of the CDR3 is TGTGCCAGCACCCCCGGGGGGGGGGATTACAATGAGCAGTTCTTC. Protein: CASTPGGGDYNEQFF.

This clonotype appeared many times. The chain is built from TRBV7-9 and TRBJ1-1; tentatively, D is TRBD1 (5 bases). V lost 5 bases and J 0 bases, leaving 13 bases between the germline ends. This CDR3 region has 15 residues. Germline V gene data show CDR1 as SEHNR and CDR2 as FQNEAQ (reference sequence). The chain's CDR3 is CASSGSRDLNTEAFF. Here the CDR3 DNA reads TGTGCCAGCAGCGGATCAAGGGACTTGAACACTGAAGCTTTCTTT. The variable domain in full, with the rest retrieved from reference TRBV7-9 and TRBJ1-1, is DTGVSQNPRHKITKRGQNVTFRCDPISEHNRLYWYRQTLGQGPEFLTYFQNEAQLEKSRLLSDRFSAERPKGSFSTLEIQRTEQGDSAMYLCASSGSRDLNTEAFFGQGTRLTVV.

This clonotype was counted only a few times. The rearrangement joins TRBV4-2 to TRBJ2-6, with D perhaps matching TRBD1 or TRBD2 (5 bases each). The length of the CDR3 is 18 residues. The V gene's germline CDR1 is LGHNA and CDR2 YNFKEQ. V lost 4 bases and J lost 0, with 16 bases in between. The CDR3 sequence: CASSPRDEGNSGANVLTF. DNA of the CDR3: TGTGCCAGCAGCCCTCGGGACGAGGGAAACTCTGGGGCCAACGTCCTGACTTTC.

Of note for this clonotype: Relative to the germline gene, one junction end is altered; a read error may explain this. V and J are TRBV5-1 and TRBJ2-7; TRBD2 aligns across 8 bases. CDR1 SGHRS and CDR2 YFSETQ come from the germline V gene. The CDR3 spans 14 residues. CDR3 DNA: TGCGCCAGCATCTTGGCAGCGGGGGCCTACCAGCAGTACTTC. Translation: CASILAAGAYQQYF.

This clonotype was counted between two and nine times. The chain carries TRBV9 and TRBJ2-7; no clear D. The germline CDR1 and CDR2 sequences are SGDLS and YYNGEE. CDR3 length: 15 amino acids. V shed 0 bases and J shed 5 bases, with 15 bases lying between them. CDR3 in amino acids: CASSVGPSRRDEQYF. CDR3 nucleotide sequence: TGTGCCAGCAGCGTAGGTCCTAGTAGGCGTGACGAGCAGTACTTC.

The rearrangement joins TRBV12-3 or TRBV12-4 to TRBJ2-1; 8 bases fit TRBD2. The trim removed 7 bases at V and 15 bases at J, leaving 11 bases unmatched. The CDR3 totals 12 residues. DNA for the CDR3: TGTGCCAGCACCGGGGGGGGCCTCGCATCGTTCTTC. Protein: CASTGGGLASFF.

Only a few counts were recorded for this clonotype. This rearrangement joins TRBV30 to TRBJ1-3; D is perhaps TRBD1 (6 bases). V was clipped by 2 bases and J by 1 base, with 12 bases between them. CDR1 GTSNPN and CDR2 SVGIG come from the germline V gene (reference sequence). This CDR3 has 15 residues. CDR3 residues: CAWSRPGESGNTIYF. CDR3 in DNA: TGTGCCTGGAGTCGACCAGGGGAATCTGGAAACACCATATATTTT.

The chain couples TRBV5-4 to TRBJ1-1; 9 nucleotides align to TRBD1. Germline CDR1 SGHNT, CDR2 YYREEE (reference sequence). V lost 5 bases to trimming and J lost 2 bases; unmatched junction nucleotides: 7. The CDR3 is 15 amino acids. CDR3 DNA: TGTGCCAGCAGTGCAGACAGGGGGAGCAACACTGAAGCTTTCTTT. This encodes CASSADRGSNTEAFF.

The chain recombines TRBV5-4 with TRBJ1-3; 7 positions agree with TRBD1. After removal of 4 bases from V and 3 bases from J, the junction contained 4 bases not matched to a gene. Germline CDR1 reads SGHNT; CDR2 reads YYREEE (reference sequence). CDR3 length: 14 amino acids. The CDR3 region has the DNA TGTGCCAGCAGCCAGCAGGGGGTTGGAAACACCATATATTTT. Its protein product is CASSQQGVGNTIYF.

Many counts were recorded for this clonotype. The J gene is TRBJ1-5, the V gene TRBV5-1, with D perhaps matching TRBD1 (5 bases). The V end lost 2 bases, the J end lost 6 bases, and 12 bases lay between the germline ends. The CDR3 runs to 14 residues. Germline CDR1 reads SGHRS; CDR2 reads YFSETQ. The CDR3 is CASSLGTGRQPQHF. Written as DNA, the CDR3 is TGCGCCAGCAGCTTAGGGACCGGACGTCAGCCCCAGCATTTT. The variable domain in full, completed from reference TRBV5-1 and TRBJ1-5, reads KAGVTQTPRYLIKTRGQQVTLSCSPISGHRSVSWYQQTPGQGLQFLFEYFSETQRNKGNFPGRFSGRQFSNSRSEMNVSTLELGDSALYLCASSLGTGRQPQHFGDGTRLSIL.

The V call is TRBV20-1, the J call TRBJ1-5, with no clear D. Trimming pared 3 bases from V and 5 bases from J, leaving 14 bases between. The germline V gene encodes CDR1 DFQATT and CDR2 SNEGSKA (reference sequence). The CDR3 contains 14 residues. The CDR3 bases are TGCAGTGCTAGTTTTAATGATGAGGATCAGCCCCAGCATTTT. Its translation: CSASFNDEDQPQHF.

There are a few counts of this clonotype. The chain joins TRBV9 to TRBJ2-2, with 11 bases aligning to TRBD2. The ends lost 2 bases at V and 0 bases at J; junction bases unmatched: 3. The CDR3 loop spans 17 amino acids. Germline V gives CDR1 SGDLS, CDR2 YYNGEE. The DNA of the CDR3 is TGTGCCAGCAGCGTCCCTAGCGGGGGGCCGAACACCGGGGAGCTGTTTTTT. It yields the protein CASSVPSGGPNTGELFF.

The chain is built from TRBV27 and TRBJ1-4, with 9 bases lining up with TRBD1. This CDR3 contains 17 residues. With 5 bases clipped from V and 0 bases from J, the junction kept 7 bases outside the gene matches. CDR1 and CDR2 (germline): MNHEY, SMNVEV (reference sequence). The CDR3 region has the DNA TGTGCCAGCAGTGCGTCCACAGGGGGCGCAACTAATGAAAAACTGTTTTTT. Residues: CASSASTGGATNEKLFF. The full variable domain, completed using reference TRBV27 and TRBJ1-4, is EAQVTQNPRYLITVTGKKLTVTCSQNMNHEYMSWYRQDPGLGLRQIYYSMNVEVTDKGDVPEGYKVSRKEKRNFPLILESPSPNQTSLYFCASSASTGGATNEKLFFGSGTQLSVL.

The J gene is TRBJ1-2, the V gene TRBV7-2; TRBD1 might be the D (6 bases). V dropped 6 bases and J dropped 8 bases, with 13 bases sitting between them. Per the germline V gene, CDR1 is SGHTA and CDR2 is FQGNSA. The CDR3 totals 12 residues. This chain's CDR3 is CASRRGMEGYTF. CDR3 coding DNA: TGTGCCAGCAGAAGGGGGATGGAGGGCTACACCTTC.

This chain links TRBV5-1 with TRBJ1-3, with a weak D call TRBD1 (6 bases). In germline, CDR1 is SGHRS, CDR2 YFSETQ. CDR3 length: 16 amino acids. V was clipped by 4 bases and J by 4 bases, with 18 bases between them. The CDR3 nucleotides are TGCGCCAGCAGCCCGGACGGACAGATCTCCGGAAACACCATATATTTT. It yields the protein CASSPDGQISGNTIYF.

This clonotype came up a few times. The chain is built from TRBV12-3 or TRBV12-4 and TRBJ2-5, with 13 positions matching TRBD2. The CDR3 contains 16 residues. Trimming cost V 5 bases and J 9 bases; bases outside gene matches: 12. As DNA, the CDR3 is TGTGCCAGCAGTCCGGCCGGGACTAGCGGGGTCCTGCCCCAGTACTTC. It codes for CASSPAGTSGVLPQYF.

The sample holds a few counts of this clonotype. The CDR3, as DNA: TGCGCCAGCAGCATCTACAGGGAGAACTACGAGCAGTACTTC. Amino acid sequence: CASSIYRENYEQYF. This chain joins TRBV5-1 and TRBJ2-7, with D possibly TRBD1 on 6 matching bases. The CDR3 length is 14 residues. In germline, CDR1 is SGHRS, CDR2 YFSETQ. Trimming took off 4 bases at V and 3 bases at J, with 14 bases between the two ends.

This clonotype was detected ten times or more. The rearrangement uses TRBV12-3 or TRBV12-4 and TRBJ2-5; the D gene could be TRBD1 or TRBD2 (7 bases each). This CDR3 has 14 amino acids. V dropped 3 bases and J dropped 5 bases, with 13 bases sitting between them. CDR3 sequence (DNA): TGTGCCAGCAGTTTGGGAGGGGGCGGGGAGACCCAGTACTTC. This translates into CASSLGGGGETQYF.

This clonotype appeared a few times. This sequence joins TRBV28 and TRBJ2-3, with D uncertain. Trimming pared 4 bases from V and 4 bases from J, leaving 12 bases between. The CDR3 spans 14 residues. Germline lookup yields CDR1 MDHEN and CDR2 SYDVKM. The CDR3 loop is CASSSPGQADTQYF. CDR3 nucleotide sequence: TGTGCCAGCAGTTCCCCCGGGCAGGCAGATACGCAGTATTTT.

This clonotype was counted at least ten times. CDR3: CSARTGAGANVLTF. The CDR3 coding sequence is TGCAGTGCTAGGACAGGGGCTGGGGCCAACGTCCTGACTTTC. The chain recombines TRBV20-1 with TRBJ2-6; 8 nucleotides line up with TRBD1. The V segment lost 3 bases and the J segment 2 bases; nucleotides outside the gene matches: 0. Germline V lookup: CDR1 DFQATT, CDR2 SNEGSKA (reference sequence). The length of the CDR3 is 14 residues.

This clonotype turned up a few times. V and J are TRBV28 and TRBJ2-7; 7 nucleotides agree with TRBD1. Trimming at V came to 4 bases and at J to 0 bases, leaving 3 bases not matched to a gene. In germline, CDR1 is MDHEN, CDR2 SYDVKM. This CDR3 comprises 14 residues. CDR3 sequence: CASSSGQSSYEQYV. The CDR3 DNA reads as TGTGCCAGCAGTTCGGGACAGAGCTCCTACGAGCAGTACGTC.

The rearrangement links TRBV5-1 to TRBJ2-1, with D uncertain. CDR3 length: 14 amino acids. CDR1 and CDR2 (germline): SGHRS, YFSETQ. The V end was cut by 4 bases, the J end by 0 bases, with 8 bases between. This chain's CDR3 is CASSLAPSYNEQFF. The CDR3, as DNA: TGCGCCAGCAGCCTGGCCCCCTCCTACAATGAGCAGTTCTTC.

The table lists this clonotype with many counts. The chain has TRBV12-3 or TRBV12-4 and TRBJ1-6; D unresolved. With 3 bases removed from V and 5 bases from J, the gap between germline ends came to 11 bases. The CDR3 has 15 amino acids. This CDR3 reads CASSLKLADNSPLHF. The CDR3 DNA is TGTGCCAGCAGTTTGAAATTAGCGGATAATTCACCCCTCCACTTT.

Only a few counts were recorded for this clonotype. The V call is TRBV7-2, the J call TRBJ2-3, with D hard to call. Germline-derived CDR1 and CDR2 are SGHTA and FQGNSA. V lost 5 bases and J 2 bases, leaving 11 bases between the germline ends. The CDR3 runs to 14 residues. Written as DNA, the CDR3 is TGTGCCAGCAGCAGAGCCTTCTTCACAGATACGCAGTATTTT. It encodes CASSRAFFTDTQYF.

The chain recombines TRBV4-1 with TRBJ2-5; 9 positions match TRBD1. CDR1 is MGHRA, CDR2 YSYEKL, per germline. This CDR3 has 16 residues. Trimming at V came to 3 bases and at J to 2 bases, leaving 7 bases not matched to a gene. CDR3 amino acids: CASSQTGGGWQETQYF. The CDR3 DNA follows: TGCGCCAGCAGCCAGACAGGGGGGGGGTGGCAAGAGACCCAGTACTTC.

The table lists this clonotype with a few counts. J is TRBJ2-5 and V is TRBV6-1; 9 bases agree with TRBD2. The CDR3 loop spans 15 amino acids. After removal of 6 bases from V and 5 bases from J, the junction contained 10 bases not matched to a gene. The germline V gene has CDR1 MNHNS and CDR2 SASEGT. The CDR3 protein is CASRTSGGPGETQYF. The CDR3 region has the DNA TGTGCCAGCAGAACAAGCGGGGGGCCGGGGGAGACCCAGTACTTC.

This clonotype was detected a few times. The gene calls are TRBV14 and TRBJ2-3, with a weak D call TRBD1 (5 bases). This CDR3 is 16 amino acids long. Germline assignment: CDR1 SGHDN and CDR2 FVKESK. The ends were cut back, 4 bases at V and 0 bases at J, with 14 bases in the middle. CDR3 loop: CASSPRGRGSTDTQYF. In nucleotides, the CDR3 is TGTGCCAGCAGCCCTCGAGGAAGGGGAAGCACAGATACGCAGTATTTT.